This T cell receptor beta chain was retrieved from a study of T cells in Graves' hyperthyroidism and ophthalmopathy. This clonotype was found many times. Amplification targeted TCR beta CDR3 regions from RNA transcripts. Using the HTBI primer set, a first-round RT-PCR was run on the TCR CDR3. One entry per CDR3 protein, called by TCRdb with MiXCR from the multiplex PCR reads. This sample carries about 46,000 distinct CDR3 sequences, approximately 50% of them seen once, and the ten largest clones take roughly 32%. V was pared by 5 bases and J by 0 bases, with 8 bases between. This CDR3 has 14 amino acids. Germline CDR1 reads SNHLY; CDR2 reads FYNNEI.

The sequence derives from a woman between 45 and 65 years old with Graves' hyperthyroidism. Sequencing was carried out using peripheral blood or thyroid tissue (not recorded which). The chain uses TRBV2 and TRBJ2-1; no clear D gene. The CDR3 protein is CASSTWGSYNEQFF. The DNA of the CDR3 is TGTGCCAGCAGTACGTGGGGCTCCTACAATGAGCAGTTCTTC.